This T cell receptor beta chain was captured by sequencing in a study of cytomegalovirus exposure and HLA in healthy donors (dated by TCRdb to 2016 to 2017). Some background on the complete study: According to an earlier analysis of around 600 of the donors, about 170 million T cells yielded 117 million unique TCR beta sequences and about 300 Gb of sequence data. Roughly 300 gigabases of sequencing data and some 85 million unique TCR sequences were included in an early release covering around 650 HLA-typed donors. Of the roughly 430 genotyped donors, over 65% fell in the genetic ancestry cluster associated with self-reported Caucasian donors. The study was designed to test whether signatures of past pathogen exposure could be identified by cataloging public T cell receptors. The study used immunosequencing to profile the T cell repertoires of hundreds of subjects and linked those repertoires to cytomegalovirus serostatus. Besides the first cohort of about 730 subjects, a separate validation cohort made up of over 95 different subjects was used. High-throughput TCR immunosequencing, statistical association of individual TCRs with disease status, and machine learning were combined to predict cytomegalovirus infection status. To study patterns of TCR occurrence, a later analysis re-analyzed previously published TCR beta repertoires from under 750 donors and added high-resolution HLA genotyping. Rather than using new phenotypic data, the later analysis identified candidate immune exposures from TCR beta sequences and from how often those sequences occurred across donors. An earlier analysis of 500 to 750 of the donors applied high-throughput TCR beta sequencing to assess whether each TCR beta V gene segment acted as functional or pseudogenic. Donor age, sex, ethnicity and CMV serostatus were compiled alongside the repertoire data. In a later genetic analysis, genome-wide SNP genotypes for 398 of the 666 donors were used, and that subset was treated as a discovery cohort. All discovery cohort repertoires had been generated using a single sequencing platform. Class I and class II HLA loci were covered by the typing at four-digit resolution. Typing coverage differed by locus: A, B, C, DRB1 and DQB1 were typed in roughly 620-630 donors, DQA1 in about 500, DPA1 in 600 to 610, and DPB1 in 472. Because of strong linkage in the cohort, five DR-DQ haplotypes were treated as single units for association and clustering. Among 300 to 500 genotyped donors of the cohort, an average of about 240,000 unique TCR beta nucleotide sequences was sequenced per donor, of which about 18% were non-productive.

The library relied on the immunoSEQ multiplex PCR assay. For the multiplex PCR, a mixture combining 60 forward primers for TCR Vbeta segments and 13 reverse primers for TCR Jbeta segments was used. The CDR3 region of rearranged TCR beta genes was amplified from genomic DNA by a multiplex PCR assay. The Illumina HiSeq System was used to sequence the amplified TCR beta libraries as 87-base-pair reads. In the paper's pipeline: In a later analysis, 70 million to 95 million unique TCR beta chains were counted across the 650 to 700 repertoires, and about 10 million of these chains were shared by at least two donors. A nearest-neighbor algorithm error-corrected the raw reads and collapsed the reads into unique sequences, merging closely related sequences to remove PCR and sequencing errors. Alignment of CDR3 sequences to IMGT reference sequences was used to assign V, D and J gene segments. For a sequence to be retained, a match of at least six nucleotides to both a V gene segment and a J gene segment was required. Rearrangements were called productive when the CDR3 lacked stop codons and stayed in frame with V and J; all others were non-productive. Following IMGT convention, CDR3 was defined as the stretch from the second conserved V-encoded cysteine up to the conserved J-encoded phenylalanine. In an earlier analysis of roughly 580 of the donors, sequences lacking an unambiguous match to a single V gene segment were excluded. In an earlier analysis of around 600 of the donors, V segments were called functional above 56.7% productive rearrangements and were called segregating when the between-donor standard deviation exceeded 5%. A statistical classification framework was built to diagnose cytomegalovirus status from the catalog of TCR beta chain sequences. V and J gene assignment, in a later analysis, came from comparing TCR nucleotide sequences with IMGT/GENE-DB human TR gene sequences. Using the TCRdist pipeline, a later analysis assigned CDR3 sequences along with most-parsimonious VDJ recombination scenarios. In a later analysis, every TCR beta chain was defined by the combination of its CDR3 amino acid sequence and its V-gene family, and reads without a unique V-gene family were dropped. In a later analysis, around 650 highly shared, low-generation-probability nucleotide sequences were removed to address suspected cross-contamination and a sequencing artifact. A later analysis calculated a clonal expansion index for each public chain from normalized within-repertoire ranks of inferred template counts. In a later analysis, generation probabilities were computed with a VDJ recombination model fitted to out-of-frame rearrangements, and the resulting probabilities were checked against IGoR. In a later analysis, TCR-TCR, TCR-HLA and TCR-CMV co-occurrence was scored with hypergeometric tests, and a repertoire-size bias correction was applied to TCR pairs. A later analysis estimated false discovery rates by permuting HLA or CMV assignments 20 times. A later analysis grouped co-occurring TCRs with DBSCAN, adding TCRdist sequence similarity when clustering within HLA-allele-positive subsets. For co-occurrence clustering, repertoires with fewer than 30,000 or more than 120,000 public chains were excluded, along with a handful of repertoires with anomalous nucleotide sharing. The table was pulled from immuneACCESS by TCRdb, which kept in-frame rearrangements only. Such tables lose some clones; where checked, under half of the loss comes from unresolved V genes, and the rest has no known cause. The V and J calls and clone size are taken from that table; D and trimming were inferred from the DNA. A total of more than 150,000 clones appear in this sample, 80% of them only once. The leading ten clones occupy around 1.4% of the sample.

Remarks on this clone: This receptor's antigen is unknown. Qualities for individual bases were not recorded, and no much larger clone is one base off.

As encoded in the germline V gene (reference sequence), CDR1 is SEHNR while CDR2 is FQNEAQ. The CDR3, cysteine through phenylalanine, is 14 amino acids long. Only CDR3 DNA is held: 42 bases, read in frame from base 1. V gives up 4 bases and J gives up 8 bases, and the segment between their germline ends measures 16 bases. Study-level results and caveats: In both the original and validation cohorts, the classifier was reported to diagnose cytomegalovirus status with high specificity and sensitivity. In an earlier analysis of some 550 of the donors, most TCR beta V segments were observed in productive rearrangements about 87% or about 30% of the time, broadly matching IMGT annotations. A later analysis found that HLA-associated TCR beta chains were more clonally expanded and had lower generation probabilities than equally common non-associated chains. Most TCR sequences were seen in very few donors, while some public TCRs were found in many individuals. Because HLA typing was unavailable for some donors at each locus, only the typed subset was used in association tests. A further reported finding was that TCR beta sequences accurately predicted the HLA-A and HLA-B alleles for most subjects in the first cohort. The authors suggested that the approach could potentially be extended to other disease states and immunological phenotypes. A later analysis reported that several top co-occurrence clusters appeared linked to parvovirus B19, influenza, CMV and Epstein-Barr virus. The 87-base-pair reads could not distinguish some IMGT-functional V segments, including TRBV6-2 and TRBV6-3, so those segments were excluded. A few of the identified cytomegalovirus-associated TCR beta chains were confirmed in vitro to be specific for cytomegalovirus antigens. Specific HLA alleles were associated with 15,000 to 20,000 TCR beta sequences at a false discovery rate of 0.05 in a later analysis. A cluster of highly shared sequence variants was judged likely to represent a technical artifact of the sequencing pipeline. Compared with the roughly 670-donor mean, donors in an Asian-associated ancestry cluster had fewer N-insertions in productive TCRs, according to a later genetic analysis. When HLA alleles, especially DR and DQ, strongly co-occurred, attributing TCR associations to individual alleles was difficult. Linkage disequilibrium might explain the correlated functional status among segregating V segments, but an unknown experimental factor could not be excluded. A later genetic analysis associated a missense DCLRE1C variant with V-gene and J-gene trimming of TCR beta chains, and an independent cohort replicated the association. The study gave a list of about 150 TCR beta chains associated with cytomegalovirus. Roughly uniform sequencing depth across donors was assumed in presence/absence analyses, although this assumption may not hold. In this cohort, only TCR beta chains were sequenced, and detectable features were limited by the absence of alpha or paired-chain data. According to a later analysis, TCR association rates differed among HLA loci, with DRB1 alleles showing the most associated TCRs and HLA-C alleles showing the fewest. Because counts were too low, roughly 16 rarely observed V segments, including chromosome 9 orphons, were left out of the earlier analysis of roughly 600 of the donors. In a later analysis, most CMV-associated TCR beta chains were found to appear HLA-restricted, with HLA associations seemingly driven largely by CMV exposure. CMV serostatus was the only immune exposure information available for the cohort.

The cohort was made up of roughly 670 healthy bone marrow donors. All cohort members were sampled while nominally healthy, although unrecorded immune exposures were likely present. The donor was CMV seropositive and was included in the group of 250 to 300 seropositive cohort members. A peripheral blood sample was collected from each donor, and TCR beta sequencing was performed on peripheral blood mononuclear cells. The Qiagen DNeasy Blood Extraction Kit was used to extract genomic DNA from the blood cell samples. The TCR was taken from a girl aged 5 to 17 in good health and CMV-seropositive. Material: PBMCs. This chain is built from TRBV7-9 and TRBJ2-3; the D gene is perhaps TRBD2, from 6 matching bases. The CDR3 has the sequence CASSSSRDFGTQYF. The nucleotide sequence reads as follows: TGTGCCAGCAGCTCGTCCCGGGACTTCGGTACGCAGTATTTT.